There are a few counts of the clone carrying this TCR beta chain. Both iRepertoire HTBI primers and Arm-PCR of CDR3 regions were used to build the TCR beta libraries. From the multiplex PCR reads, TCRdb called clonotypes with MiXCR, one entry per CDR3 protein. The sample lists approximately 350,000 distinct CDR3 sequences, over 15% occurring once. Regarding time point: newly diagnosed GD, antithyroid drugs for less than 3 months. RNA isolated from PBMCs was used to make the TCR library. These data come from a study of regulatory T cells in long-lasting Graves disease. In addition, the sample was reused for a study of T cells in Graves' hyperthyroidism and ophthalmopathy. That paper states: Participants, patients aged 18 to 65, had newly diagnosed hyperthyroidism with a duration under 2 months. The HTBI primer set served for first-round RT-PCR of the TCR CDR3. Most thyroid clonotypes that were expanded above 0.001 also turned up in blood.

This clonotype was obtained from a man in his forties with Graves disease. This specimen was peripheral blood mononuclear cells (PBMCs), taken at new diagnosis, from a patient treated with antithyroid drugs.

In DNA, the CDR3 is TGCGCCAGCAGCCCGTCTCTAGCGGGGCTCACAGATACGCAGTATTTT. Encoded protein: CASSPSLAGLTDTQYF. The V call is TRBV4-3, the J call TRBJ2-3; TRBD2 agrees at 9 bases. V dropped 4 bases and J dropped 2; count of bases not matched to a gene: 7. CDR1 is LGHNA, CDR2 YSLEER, per germline. This CDR3 comprises 16 residues.